This TCR beta chain was captured by sequencing in a study of cytomegalovirus exposure and HLA in healthy donors. The overall study: Unique TCRs from HLA-typed donors, around 79 million of them, were held in an early data release. Points from the study as a whole: As a later analysis showed, a missense DCLRE1C variant was linked to trimming of TCR beta V- and J-genes. In vitro work confirmed that a few CMV-associated chains recognize CMV antigens. Segments of the TCR beta V type were, in most cases, productive about 90% or about 30% of the time in an earlier analysis.

Notes on this clone: Its antigen remains unidentified.

In the PCR, 60 Vbeta and 13 Jbeta primers were used. Clones were sequenced by immunoSEQ multiplex PCR, and TCRdb holds only the in-frame ones, with some missing. The sample includes some 160,000 clones, around four fifths of them seen just once. V dropped 4 bases and J dropped 0 bases, with 8 bases sitting between them. The germline CDR1 and CDR2 sequences are LNHDA and SQIVND (reference sequence). The CDR3 is 14 residues long. The sequenced sample was PBMCs. The V and J genes are TRBV19 and TRBJ2-3; perhaps TRBD1 as D (6 bases). The source is a woman aged 25 to 39 in good health and CMV-seronegative. CDR3 DNA sequence: TGTGCCAGTAGTAGGCAGGGGAGCACAGATACGCAGTATTTT. Protein product: CASSRQGSTDTQYF.